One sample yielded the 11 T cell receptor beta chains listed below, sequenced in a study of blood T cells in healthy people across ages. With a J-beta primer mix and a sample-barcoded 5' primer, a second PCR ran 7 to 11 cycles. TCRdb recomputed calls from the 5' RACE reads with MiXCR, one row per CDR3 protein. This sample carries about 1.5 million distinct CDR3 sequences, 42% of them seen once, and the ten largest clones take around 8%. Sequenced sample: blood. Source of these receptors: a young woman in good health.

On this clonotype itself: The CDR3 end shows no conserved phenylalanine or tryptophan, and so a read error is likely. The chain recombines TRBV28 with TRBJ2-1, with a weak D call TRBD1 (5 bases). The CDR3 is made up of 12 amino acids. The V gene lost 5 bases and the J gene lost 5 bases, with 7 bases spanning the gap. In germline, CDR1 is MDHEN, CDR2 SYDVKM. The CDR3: CASSPGHNEQFL. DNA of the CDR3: TGTGCCAGCAGTCCAGGGCACAATGAGCAGTTCCTC.

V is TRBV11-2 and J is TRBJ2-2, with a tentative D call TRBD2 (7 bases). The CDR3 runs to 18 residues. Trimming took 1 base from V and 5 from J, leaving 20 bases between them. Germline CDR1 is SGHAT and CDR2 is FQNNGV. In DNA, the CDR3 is TGTGCCAGCAGCTTAGTGGGGGGGCGCGGGACATTTACCGGGGAGCTGTTTTTT. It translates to CASSLVGGRGTFTGELFF.

CDR3 nucleotides: TGTGCCACCCTTCCCCAGGCGAATCAGCTAAATACGCAGTATTTT. Amino acid sequence: CATLPQANQLNTQYF. This sequence joins TRBV10-3 and TRBJ2-3; D unresolved. Between the trimmed V and J ends, which lost 10 bases and 7 bases, there was a span of 24 bases. Germline V lookup: CDR1 ENHRY, CDR2 SYGVKD. CDR3 length: 15 residues.

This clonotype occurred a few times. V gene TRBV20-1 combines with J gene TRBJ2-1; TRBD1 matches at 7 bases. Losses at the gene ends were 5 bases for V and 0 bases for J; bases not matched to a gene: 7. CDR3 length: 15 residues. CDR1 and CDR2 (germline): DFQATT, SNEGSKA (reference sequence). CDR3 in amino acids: CSADGTESSYNEQFF. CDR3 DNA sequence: TGCAGTGCTGACGGGACAGAGAGCTCCTACAATGAGCAGTTCTTC.

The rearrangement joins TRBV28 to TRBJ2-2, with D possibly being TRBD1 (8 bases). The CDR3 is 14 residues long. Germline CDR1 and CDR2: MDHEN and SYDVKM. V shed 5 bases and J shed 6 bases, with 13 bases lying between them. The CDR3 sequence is CASSTGGGPGELFF. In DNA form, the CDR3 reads TGTGCCAGCAGTACAGGGGGGGGCCCCGGGGAGCTGTTTTTT. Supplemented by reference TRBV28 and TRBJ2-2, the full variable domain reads DVKVTQSSRYLVKRTGEKVFLECVQDMDHENMFWYRQDPGLGLRLIYFSYDVKMKEKGDIPEGYSVSREKKERFSLILESASTNQTSMYLCASSTGGGPGELFFGEGSRLTVL.

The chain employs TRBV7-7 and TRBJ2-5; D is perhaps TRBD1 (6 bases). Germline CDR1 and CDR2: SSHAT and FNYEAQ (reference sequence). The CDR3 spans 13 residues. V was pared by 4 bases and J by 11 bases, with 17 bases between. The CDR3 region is CASSSDRINEQYF. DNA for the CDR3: TGTGCCAGCAGCTCCGACAGGATCAATGAGCAGTACTTC.

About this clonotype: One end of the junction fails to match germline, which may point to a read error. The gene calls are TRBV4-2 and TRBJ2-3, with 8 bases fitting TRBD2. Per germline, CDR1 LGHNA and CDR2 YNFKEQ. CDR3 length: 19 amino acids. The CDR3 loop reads CTSSQVSSGQRVGTDTQYF. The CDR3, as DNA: TGTACCAGCAGCCAAGTTTCTAGCGGGCAAAGAGTTGGCACAGATACGCAGTATTTT.

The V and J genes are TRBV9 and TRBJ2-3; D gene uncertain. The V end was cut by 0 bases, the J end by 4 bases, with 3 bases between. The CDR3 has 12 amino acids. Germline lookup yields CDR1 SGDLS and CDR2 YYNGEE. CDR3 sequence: CASSVESDTQYF. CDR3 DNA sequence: TGTGCCAGCAGCGTAGAATCAGATACGCAGTATTTT. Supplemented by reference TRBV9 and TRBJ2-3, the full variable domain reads DSGVTQTPKHLITATGQRVTLRCSPRSGDLSVYWYQQSLDQGLQFLIQYYNGEERAKGNILERFSAQQFPDLHSELNLSSLELGDSALYFCASSVESDTQYFGPGTRLTVL.

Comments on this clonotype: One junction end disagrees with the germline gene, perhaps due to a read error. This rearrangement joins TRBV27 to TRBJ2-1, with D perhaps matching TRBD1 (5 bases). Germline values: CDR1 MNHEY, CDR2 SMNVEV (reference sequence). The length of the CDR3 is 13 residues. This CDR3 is CVSRQGVYNEQFF. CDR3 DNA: TGTGTCAGCCGCCAGGGTGTTTACAATGAGCAGTTCTTC.

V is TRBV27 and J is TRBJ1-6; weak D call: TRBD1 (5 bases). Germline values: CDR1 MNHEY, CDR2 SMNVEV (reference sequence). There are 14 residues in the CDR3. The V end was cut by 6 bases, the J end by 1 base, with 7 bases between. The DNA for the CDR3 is TGTGCCAGCAGCAGGGAGTCCTATAATTCACCCCTCCACTTT. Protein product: CASSRESYNSPLHF.

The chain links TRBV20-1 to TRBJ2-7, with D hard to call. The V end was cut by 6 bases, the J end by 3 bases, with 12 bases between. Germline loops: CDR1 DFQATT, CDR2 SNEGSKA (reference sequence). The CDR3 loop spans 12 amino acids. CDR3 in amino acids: CSAGSGFYEQYF. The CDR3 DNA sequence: TGCAGTGCGGGTTCAGGTTTCTACGAGCAGTACTTC.